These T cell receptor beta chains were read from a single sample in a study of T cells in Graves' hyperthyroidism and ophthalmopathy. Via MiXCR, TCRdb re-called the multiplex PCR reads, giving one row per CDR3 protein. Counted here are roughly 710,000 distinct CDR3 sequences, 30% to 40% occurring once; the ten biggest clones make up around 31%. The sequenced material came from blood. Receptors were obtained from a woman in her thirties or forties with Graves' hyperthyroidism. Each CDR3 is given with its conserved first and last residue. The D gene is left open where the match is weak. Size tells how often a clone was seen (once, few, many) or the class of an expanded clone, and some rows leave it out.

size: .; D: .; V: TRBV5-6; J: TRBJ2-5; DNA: TGTGCCAGCAGCTTAGCGCTCCGGGCGACCCAGTACTTC; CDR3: CASSLALRATQYF
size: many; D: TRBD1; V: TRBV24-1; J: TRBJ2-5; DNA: TGTGCCACCAGTGGTGCCGGGACAGGACGGGAGACCCAGTACTTC; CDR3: CATSGAGTGRETQYF
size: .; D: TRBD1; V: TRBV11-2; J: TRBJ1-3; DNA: TGTGCCAGCAGCAAGACAGGGGGCGCTTCTGGAAACACCATATATTTT; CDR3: CASSKTGGASGNTIYF
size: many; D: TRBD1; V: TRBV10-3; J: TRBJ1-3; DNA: TGTGCCATCAGTGAGGGACAGGGGGCTCTGAACACCATATATTTT; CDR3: CAISEGQGALNTIYF
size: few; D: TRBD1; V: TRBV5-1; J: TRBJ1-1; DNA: TGCGCCAGCAGCGCCGGGACAGGGAATTTCGCTGAAGCTTTCTTT; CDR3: CASSAGTGNFAEAFF
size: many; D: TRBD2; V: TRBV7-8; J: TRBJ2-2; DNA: TGTGCCAGCAGCTTAGGGCTAGCGGGGGCGAACACCGGGGAGCTGTTTTTT; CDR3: CASSLGLAGANTGELFF
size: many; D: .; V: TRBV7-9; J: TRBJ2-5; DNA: TGTGCCAGCAGTCCAGTTAAGGCGGGACAAGAGACCCAGTACTTC; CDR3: CASSPVKAGQETQYF
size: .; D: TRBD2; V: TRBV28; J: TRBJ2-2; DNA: TGTATGTCACGGGAGGGCATCACCGGGGAGCTGTTTTTT; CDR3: CMSREGITGELFF
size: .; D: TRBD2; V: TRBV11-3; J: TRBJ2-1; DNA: TGTGCCAGCAGCCCTTCCCCACTAGCGGGAGGCCTCTATGAGCAGTTCTTC; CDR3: CASSPSPLAGGLYEQFF
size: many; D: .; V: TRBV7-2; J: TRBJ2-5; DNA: TGTGCCAGCAGCCCCTCGGCCCAGTTTCCAGAGACCCAGTACTTC; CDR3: CASSPSAQFPETQYF
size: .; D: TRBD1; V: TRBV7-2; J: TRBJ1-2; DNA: TGTGCCAGCAGATCTTCGACAGGGGTAAAAGGCTACACCTTC; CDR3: CASRSSTGVKGYTF
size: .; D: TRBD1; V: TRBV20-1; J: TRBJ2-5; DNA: TGCAGTGCTAGCGGGGACAGCAATCAGCCCCAGTACTTC; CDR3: CSASGDSNQPQYF
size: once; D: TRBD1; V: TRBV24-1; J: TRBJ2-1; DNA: TGTGCCACCAGTGATGCGGGACAGGGAGGCGAGAGGGCCTACAATGAGCAGTTCTTC; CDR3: CATSDAGQGGERAYNEQFF
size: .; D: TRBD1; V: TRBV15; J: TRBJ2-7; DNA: TGTGCCACCAGCGGAGGGACAGGGAATGAGCAGTACTTC; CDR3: CATSGGTGNEQYF
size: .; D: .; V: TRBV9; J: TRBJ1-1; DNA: TGTGCCAGCAGGGATGAAATGAACACTGAAGCTTTCTTT; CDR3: CASRDEMNTEAFF
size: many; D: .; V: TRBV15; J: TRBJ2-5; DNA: TGTGCCACCAGCAGAGATTCCGCACACCAAGAGACCCAGTACTTC; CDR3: CATSRDSAHQETQYF
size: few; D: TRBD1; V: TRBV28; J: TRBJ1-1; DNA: TGTGCCAGCAGTTTGGGGGACAGAGACACTGAAGCTTTCTTT; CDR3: CASSLGDRDTEAFF
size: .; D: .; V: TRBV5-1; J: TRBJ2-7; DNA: TGCGCCAGCAGCTTGGGGGCTCCGGCCTACGAGCAGTACTTC; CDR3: CASSLGAPAYEQYF
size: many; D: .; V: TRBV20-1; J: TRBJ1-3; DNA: TGCAGTGCCAGGGTTGCGAACACCATATATTTT; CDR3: CSARVANTIYF
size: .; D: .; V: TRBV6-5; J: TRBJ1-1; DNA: TGTGCCAGCAGTTACAATAGGTGGGTGAACACTGAAGCTTTCTTT; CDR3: CASSYNRWVNTEAFF
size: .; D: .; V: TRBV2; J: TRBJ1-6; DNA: TGTGCCAGCAGTAGGGCGGCGGCCCTCGGTTCACCCCTCCACTTT; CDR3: CASSRAAALGSPLHF
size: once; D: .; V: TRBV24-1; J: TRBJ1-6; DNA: TGTGCCTCTCAGTTTGGTTCACCCCTCCACTTT; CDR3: CASQFGSPLHF
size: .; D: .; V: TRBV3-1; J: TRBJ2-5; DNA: TGTGCCAGCAGCCAAGTTTTATTCGGCGGGGGGACAGAAGAGACCCAGTACTTC; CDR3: CASSQVLFGGGTEETQYF
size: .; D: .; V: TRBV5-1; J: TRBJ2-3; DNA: TGCGCCAGCAGCCAAGACCCTATCCCGGGCACAGATACGCAGTATTTT; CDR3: CASSQDPIPGTDTQYF
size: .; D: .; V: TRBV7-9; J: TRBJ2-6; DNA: TGCGCCAGCAGCCAAGTCGAAGGAACTGGGGCCAACGTCCTGACTTTC; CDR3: CASSQVEGTGANVLTF
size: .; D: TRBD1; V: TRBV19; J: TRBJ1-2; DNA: TGTGCCAGCTCGGAAAACAGGGGGCGATGGGGCTACACCTTC; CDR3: CASSENRGRWGYTF
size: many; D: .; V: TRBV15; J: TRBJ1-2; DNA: TGTGCCACCAGCTTGGGACACGGGGTCTATGGCTACACCTTC; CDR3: CATSLGHGVYGYTF
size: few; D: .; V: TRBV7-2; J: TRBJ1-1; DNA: TGTGCCAGCAGCTGGGGGGGGGTGGGTGACACTGAAGCTTTCTTT; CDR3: CASSWGGVGDTEAFF
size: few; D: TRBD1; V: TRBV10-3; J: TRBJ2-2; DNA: TGTGCCAGCAGCCCGTTGGACAGGGTCGGCGGGGAGCTGTTTTTT; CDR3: CASSPLDRVGGELFF
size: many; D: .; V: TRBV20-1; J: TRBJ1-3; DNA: TGCAGTGCTAGTGGGCCTGGAAACACCATATATTTT; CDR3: CSASGPGNTIYF
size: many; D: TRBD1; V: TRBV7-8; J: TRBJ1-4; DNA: TGTGCCAGCAGCCTGGGACAGGGACATGAAAAACTGTTTTTT; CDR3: CASSLGQGHEKLFF
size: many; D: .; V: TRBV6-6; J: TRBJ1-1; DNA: TGTGCCAGCAGTTACTCAGGAAATGAAGCTTTCTTT; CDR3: CASSYSGNEAFF
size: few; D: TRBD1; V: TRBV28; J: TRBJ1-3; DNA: TGTGCCAGCGGACAGGGCACTGGAAACACCATATATTTT; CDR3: CASGQGTGNTIYF
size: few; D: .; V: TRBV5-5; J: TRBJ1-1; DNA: TGTGCCAGCAGCCCCCGGGACCTAGGGAGGGGCACTGAAGCTTTCTTT; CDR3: CASSPRDLGRGTEAFF
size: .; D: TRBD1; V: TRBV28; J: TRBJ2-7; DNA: TGTGCCAGCGCACTATGGACAGGGAGCTCCTACGAGCAGTACTTC; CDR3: CASALWTGSSYEQYF
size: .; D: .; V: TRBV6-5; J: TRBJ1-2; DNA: TGTGCCAGCAGTTACTCGAGCAGGGACCGGGGCTACACCTTC; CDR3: CASSYSSRDRGYTF
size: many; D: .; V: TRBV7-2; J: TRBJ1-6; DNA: TGTGCCAGCAGCTTAGGGCAGGCTGGGAATTCACCCCTCCACTTT; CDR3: CASSLGQAGNSPLHF
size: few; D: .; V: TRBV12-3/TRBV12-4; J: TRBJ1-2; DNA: TGTGCCAGCAGCCCTGATGGGGGGGCGTTTGGCTACACCTTC; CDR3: CASSPDGGAFGYTF
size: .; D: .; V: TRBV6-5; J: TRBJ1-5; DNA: TGTGCCAGCAGTTACACAGGATCTCATCAGCCCCAGCATTTT; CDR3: CASSYTGSHQPQHF
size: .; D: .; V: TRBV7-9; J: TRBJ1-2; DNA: TGTGCCAGCAGCTTAAAGGGAGGGAATGCCTATGGCTACACCTTC; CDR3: CASSLKGGNAYGYTF
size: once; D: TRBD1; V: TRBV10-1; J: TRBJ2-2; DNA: TGCGCCAGCAGAGGACAGGCCGGGGAGCTGTTTTTT; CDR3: CASRGQAGELFF
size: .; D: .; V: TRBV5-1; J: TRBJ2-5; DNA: TGTGCCAGCAGCTTTCAAGGGATTCAAGAGACCCAGTACTTC; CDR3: CASSFQGIQETQYF
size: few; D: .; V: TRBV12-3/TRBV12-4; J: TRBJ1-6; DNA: TGTGCCAGCAGTTACCGGGACGGTAATAATTCACCCCTCCACTTT; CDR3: CASSYRDGNNSPLHF
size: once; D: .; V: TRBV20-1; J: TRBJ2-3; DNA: TGCAGTGCTAGAAGATCCGGAGATACGCAGTATTTT; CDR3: CSARRSGDTQYF
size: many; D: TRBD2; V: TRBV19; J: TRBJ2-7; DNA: TGTGCCAGTAGTATAGTTTTCCTAGCGGGGAACTACGAGCAGTACTTC; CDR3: CASSIVFLAGNYEQYF
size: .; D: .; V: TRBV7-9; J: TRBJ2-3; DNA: TGTGCCAGCAGCTTAGAGCGACTGAGCACAGATACGCAGTATTTT; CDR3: CASSLERLSTDTQYF
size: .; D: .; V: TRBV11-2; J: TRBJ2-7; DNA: TGTGCCAGCAGCGTCGACAGCGCCTACGAGCAGTACTTC; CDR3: CASSVDSAYEQYF
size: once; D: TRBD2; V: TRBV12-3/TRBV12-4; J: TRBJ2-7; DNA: TGTGCCAGCAGTTTTCGTCGTAGTCTAGCGGGTAGGAGCTCCTACGAGCAGTACTTC; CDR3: CASSFRRSLAGRSSYEQYF
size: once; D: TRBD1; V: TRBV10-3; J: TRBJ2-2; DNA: TGTGCCAGCACCGACCGGACAGGGTGGAACACCGGGGAGCTGTTTTTT; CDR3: CASTDRTGWNTGELFF
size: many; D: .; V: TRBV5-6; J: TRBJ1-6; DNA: TGTGCCCCTAACTATGGGAATTCACCCCTCCACTTT; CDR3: CAPNYGNSPLHF
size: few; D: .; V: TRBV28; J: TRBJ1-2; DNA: TGTGCCATCCACGGGGGGGAGAGCTATGGCTACACCTTC; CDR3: CAIHGGESYGYTF
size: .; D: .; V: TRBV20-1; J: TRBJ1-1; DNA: TGCAGTGCTAGAGATTTGGGCCGCCGGAACACTGAAGCTTTCTTT; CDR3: CSARDLGRRNTEAFF